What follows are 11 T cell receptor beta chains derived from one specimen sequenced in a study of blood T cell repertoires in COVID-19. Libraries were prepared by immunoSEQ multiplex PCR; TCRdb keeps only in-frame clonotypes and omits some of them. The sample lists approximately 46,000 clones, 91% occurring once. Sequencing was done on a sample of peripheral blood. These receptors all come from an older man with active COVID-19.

In nucleotides, the CDR3 is TGCGCCAGCAGCTTGGGGCCAGCGACAACTAATGAAAAACTGTTTTTT. Its protein product is CASSLGPATTNEKLFF. V is TRBV5-1 and J is TRBJ1-4, with D unclear. Trimming took 0 bases from V and 0 from J, leaving 9 bases between them. The germline V gene encodes CDR1 SGHRS and CDR2 YFSETQ. The CDR3 extends over 16 amino acids.

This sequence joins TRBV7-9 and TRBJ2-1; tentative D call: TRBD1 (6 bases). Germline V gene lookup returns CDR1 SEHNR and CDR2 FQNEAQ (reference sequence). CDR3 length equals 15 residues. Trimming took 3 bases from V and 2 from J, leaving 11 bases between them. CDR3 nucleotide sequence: TGTGCCAGCAGCTTGGGCAGGGGCACCTACAATGAGCAGTTCTTC. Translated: CASSLGRGTYNEQFF.

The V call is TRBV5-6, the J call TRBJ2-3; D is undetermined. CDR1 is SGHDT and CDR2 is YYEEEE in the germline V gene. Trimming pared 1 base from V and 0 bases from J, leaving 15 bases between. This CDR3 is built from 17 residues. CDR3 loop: CASSLPGLGSSTDTQYF. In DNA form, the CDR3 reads TGTGCCAGCAGCTTGCCAGGCCTTGGTTCTAGCACAGATACGCAGTATTTT. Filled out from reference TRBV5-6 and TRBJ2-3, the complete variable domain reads DAGVTQSPTHLIKTRGQQVTLRCSPKSGHDTVSWYQQALGQGPQFIFQYYEEEERQRGNFPDRFSGHQFPNYSSELNVNALLLGDSALYLCASSLPGLGSSTDTQYFGPGTRLTVL.

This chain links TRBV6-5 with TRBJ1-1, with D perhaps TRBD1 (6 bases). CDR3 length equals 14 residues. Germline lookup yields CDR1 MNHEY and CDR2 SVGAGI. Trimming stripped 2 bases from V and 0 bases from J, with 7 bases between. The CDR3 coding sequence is TGTGCCAGCAGTTACGACAGGCTGAACACTGAAGCTTTCTTT. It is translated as CASSYDRLNTEAFF.

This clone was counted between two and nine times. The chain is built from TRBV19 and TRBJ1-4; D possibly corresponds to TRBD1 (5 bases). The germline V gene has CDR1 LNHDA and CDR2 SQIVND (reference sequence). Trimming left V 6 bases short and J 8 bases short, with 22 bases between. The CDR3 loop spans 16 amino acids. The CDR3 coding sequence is TGTGCCAGTAGCCGTATCTTCGCAGGGCTTGGGGAAAAACTGTTTTTT. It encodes CASSRIFAGLGEKLFF.

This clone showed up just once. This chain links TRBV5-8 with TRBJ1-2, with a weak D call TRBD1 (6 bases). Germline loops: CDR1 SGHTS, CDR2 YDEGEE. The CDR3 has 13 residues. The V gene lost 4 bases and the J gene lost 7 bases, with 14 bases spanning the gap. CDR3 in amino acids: CASSDRPPAGYTF. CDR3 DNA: TGTGCCAGCAGCGACAGGCCACCGGCTGGCTACACCTTC.

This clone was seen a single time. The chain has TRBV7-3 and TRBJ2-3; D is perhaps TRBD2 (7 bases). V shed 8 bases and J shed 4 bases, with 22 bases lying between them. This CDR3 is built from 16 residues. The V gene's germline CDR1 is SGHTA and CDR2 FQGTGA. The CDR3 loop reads CASSPRGAFGADTQYF. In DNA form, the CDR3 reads TGTGCCAGCTCTCCTCGGGGGGCCTTTGGCGCAGATACGCAGTATTTT.

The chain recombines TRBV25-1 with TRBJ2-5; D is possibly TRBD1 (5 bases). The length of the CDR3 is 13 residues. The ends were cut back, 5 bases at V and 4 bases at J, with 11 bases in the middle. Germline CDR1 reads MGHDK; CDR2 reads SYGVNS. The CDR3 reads CASSRRTGETQYF. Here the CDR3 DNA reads TGTGCCAGCAGTCGCCGAACAGGAGAGACCCAGTACTTC.

The CDR3 DNA reads TGTGCCAGCAGTAAACCGGGACAGGGGGCAGGCGAGCAGTACTTC. Translating it yields CASSKPGQGAGEQYF. This chain uses TRBV6-5 with TRBJ2-7; 12 bases are a match to TRBD1. The CDR3 runs to 15 residues. Germline V lookup: CDR1 MNHEY, CDR2 SVGAGI. With V trimmed by 5 bases and J by 6 bases, 8 bases remained unmatched.

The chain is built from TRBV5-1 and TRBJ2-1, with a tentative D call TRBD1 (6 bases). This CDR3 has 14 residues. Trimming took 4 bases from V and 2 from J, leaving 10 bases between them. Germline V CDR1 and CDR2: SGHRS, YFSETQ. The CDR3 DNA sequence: TGCGCCAGCAGCGCACAGGGACCCTACAATGAGCAGTTCTTC. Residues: CASSAQGPYNEQFF.

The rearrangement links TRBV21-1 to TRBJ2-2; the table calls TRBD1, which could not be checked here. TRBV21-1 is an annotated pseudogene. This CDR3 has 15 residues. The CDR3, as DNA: TGTGCCAGCAGCAAGGGCAGACACAACACCGGGGAGCTGTTTTTT. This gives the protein CASSKGRHNTGELFF.